Below, 15 T cell receptor beta chains from the same sample are listed, as sequenced in a study of blood T cells in healthy people across ages (dated by TCRdb to about 2015). The protocol used for the library was 5' RACE. The listed sequencing device is Illumina HiSeq 2500. A second about 7 to 11 cycle PCR used a sample-barcoded 5' primer and a J-beta primer mix. TCRdb reprocessed the public reads (quality trimming at Q25 with fastp, clone calling with MiXCR) and kept in-frame beta chains. Each record represents a unique CDR3 protein, reported with the most common genes and DNA among its rows. Here the sample has 800,000 or so distinct CDR3 sequences; around two thirds occur a single time. The ten top clones hold 25% to 35% of the sample. The specimen sequenced was blood. These receptors were taken from a man younger than 40 in good health.

The V gene is TRBV28, the J gene TRBJ2-5; possible D gene TRBD2, 7 bases. Germline CDR1 is MDHEN and CDR2 is SYDVKM. Between the trimmed V and J ends, which lost 5 bases and 11 bases, there was a span of 24 bases. The CDR3 has 15 residues. CDR3 protein: CASSTTGGPHWEQYF. DNA of the CDR3: TGTGCCAGCAGTACCACGGGGGGCCCCCATTGGGAGCAGTACTTC.

This clonotype was seen a single time. The gene calls are TRBV5-1 and TRBJ2-5; the D gene is possibly TRBD2 (6 bases). The assigned J gene may be wrong: the sequence end matches TRBJ2-7 better. This CDR3 is built from 14 residues. CDR1 is SGHRS, CDR2 YFSETQ, per germline. DNA of the CDR3: TGCGCCAGCAGCCCCATGGGGGGAACCTACGAGCAGTACTTC. Translation: CASSPMGGTYEQYF.

V usage is TRBV28 and J usage is TRBJ2-5; D may be TRBD1 (5 bases). The germline gives CDR1 MDHEN, CDR2 SYDVKM. V was clipped by 9 bases and J by 11 bases, with 25 bases between them. The CDR3 contains 14 residues. The DNA for the CDR3 is TGTGCCAGTAACGAGAGCCCCCTTAAACAGGAGCAGTACTTC. This encodes CASNESPLKQEQYF.

The chain couples TRBV18 to TRBJ1-5; 9 nucleotides agree with TRBD1. Germline CDR1 is KGHSH and CDR2 is LQKENI. The CDR3 has 14 residues. V was clipped by 6 bases and J by 7 bases; unmatched bases: 7. The CDR3 DNA reads as TGTGCCAGCTCGCCCGGACAGGGGCAACAGCCCCAGCATTTT. Translation gives CASSPGQGQQPQHF.

DNA of the CDR3: TGTGCCAGCAGCCGACTTGGGACAGGGGAAGACATTCAGTACTTC. Its translation is CASSRLGTGEDIQYF. The chain uses TRBV4-2 and TRBJ2-4; TRBD1 matches at 10 bases. Germline CDR1 reads LGHNA; CDR2 reads YNFKEQ. V dropped 4 bases and J dropped 8; count of bases not matched to a gene: 8. The CDR3 spans 15 residues.

The chain carries TRBV7-9 and TRBJ1-4; D not certain. The germline gives CDR1 SEHNR, CDR2 FQNEAQ (reference sequence). Trimming stripped 5 bases from V and 8 bases from J, with 9 bases between. The CDR3 has 12 residues. Here the CDR3 DNA reads TGTGCCAGCAGCGCCAGCGGGGAAAAACTGTTTTTT. Its translation: CASSASGEKLFF.

V and J are TRBV14 and TRBJ2-6; D ambiguous. V dropped 10 bases and J dropped 1 base, with 8 bases sitting between them. This CDR3 region has 13 residues. Germline-derived CDR1 and CDR2 are SGHDN and FVKESK. CDR3: CATEKSGANVLTF. CDR3 DNA sequence: TGTGCCACCGAGAAGTCTGGGGCCAACGTCCTGACTTTC.

This chain uses TRBV29-1 with TRBJ1-5; D remains unclear. The CDR3 loop spans 14 amino acids. The germline gives CDR1 SQVTM, CDR2 ANQGSEA. V was clipped by 4 bases and J by 3 bases, with 13 bases between them. Here the CDR3 reads CSVVEGSHNQPQHF. The CDR3 bases are TGCAGCGTTGTGGAGGGTAGCCACAATCAGCCCCAGCATTTT. Looking up the rest from reference TRBV29-1 and TRBJ1-5 gives the full variable domain: SAVISQKPSRDICQRGTSLTIQCQVDSQVTMMFWYRQQPGQSLTLIATANQGSEATYESGFVIDKFPISRPNLTFSTLTVSNMSPEDSSIYLCSVVEGSHNQPQHFGDGTRLSIL.

This clonotype was counted once. The chain is built from TRBV20-1 and TRBJ2-3, with 7 bases identical to TRBD1. The CDR3 has 15 amino acids. V shed 5 bases and J 8 bases; nucleotides not matched to a gene: 16. The germline V gene has CDR1 DFQATT and CDR2 SNEGSKA (reference sequence). Here the CDR3 reads CSARSASFSGGTQYF. Here the CDR3 DNA reads TGCAGTGCTCGATCGGCCAGCTTCTCAGGGGGTACGCAGTATTTT.

CDR3: CASRETGGSYEQYF. The CDR3 coding sequence is TGTGCCAGCAGGGAGACAGGGGGGTCCTACGAGCAGTACTTC. The chain employs TRBV4-2 and TRBJ2-7, with TRBD1 identical over 9 bases. In germline, CDR1 is LGHNA, CDR2 YNFKEQ. Trimming at V came to 6 bases and at J to 1 base, leaving 4 bases not matched to a gene. The CDR3 length is 14 residues.

J is TRBJ1-6 and V is TRBV7-2, with D possibly TRBD1 on 5 matching bases. The CDR3 is 15 amino acids. Germline loops: CDR1 SGHTA, CDR2 FQGNSA. The ends were cut back, 5 bases at V and 6 bases at J, with 14 bases in the middle. The CDR3 region has the DNA TGTGCCAGCAGCGACCGGGGCATGGGTAATTCACCCCTCCACTTT. Translating gives CASSDRGMGNSPLHF.

This chain links TRBV28 with TRBJ1-2, with 7 bases fitting TRBD1. The CDR3 contains 15 residues. Germline CDR1 MDHEN, CDR2 SYDVKM. With V trimmed by 6 bases and J by 1 base, 8 bases remained unmatched. For the CDR3, the DNA is TGTGCCAGCAGGAACGAGGGGGCGATTAACTATGGCTACACCTTC. It specifies CASRNEGAINYGYTF.

This chain uses TRBV20-1 with TRBJ2-5; perhaps TRBD2 as D (7 bases). The CDR3 loop spans 13 amino acids. V shed 4 bases and J shed 11 bases, with 20 bases lying between them. Germline V lookup: CDR1 DFQATT, CDR2 SNEGSKA (reference sequence). The CDR3 loop is CSATRRGGGEQYF. The DNA of the CDR3 is TGCAGTGCTACGAGGAGGGGAGGGGGTGAGCAGTACTTC.

This sequence joins TRBV10-3 and TRBJ2-5; D is perhaps TRBD2 (6 bases). Trimming took off 5 bases at V and 5 bases at J, with 9 bases between the two ends. Germline CDR1 and CDR2: ENHRY and SYGVKD. CDR3 length equals 12 residues. The DNA of the CDR3 is TGTGCCATCAGTCTGGAGGGGGAGACCCAGTACTTC. Translation: CAISLEGETQYF.

CDR3 in amino acids: CAISDSGRDNEQFF. The CDR3 region has the DNA TGTGCCATCAGTGACTCGGGACGGGACAATGAGCAGTTCTTC. V is TRBV10-3 and J is TRBJ2-1; D possibly uses TRBD1 or TRBD2 (5 bases each). V shed 3 bases and J shed 5 bases, with 11 bases lying between them. Germline V gene data show CDR1 as ENHRY and CDR2 as SYGVKD. The CDR3 totals 14 residues.